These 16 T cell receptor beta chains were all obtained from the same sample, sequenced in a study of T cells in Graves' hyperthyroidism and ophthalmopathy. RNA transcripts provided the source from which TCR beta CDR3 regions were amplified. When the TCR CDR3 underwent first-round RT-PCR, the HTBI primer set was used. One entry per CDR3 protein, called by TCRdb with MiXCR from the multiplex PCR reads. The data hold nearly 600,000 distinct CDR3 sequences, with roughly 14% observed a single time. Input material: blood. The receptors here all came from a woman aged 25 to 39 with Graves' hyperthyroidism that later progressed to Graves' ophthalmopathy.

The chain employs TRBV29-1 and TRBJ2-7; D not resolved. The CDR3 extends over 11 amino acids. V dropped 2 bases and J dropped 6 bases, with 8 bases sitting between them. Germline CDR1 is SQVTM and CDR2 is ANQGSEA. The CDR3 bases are TGCAGCGTTGAAAGACTCTCCGAGCAGTACTTC. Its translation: CSVERLSEQYF.

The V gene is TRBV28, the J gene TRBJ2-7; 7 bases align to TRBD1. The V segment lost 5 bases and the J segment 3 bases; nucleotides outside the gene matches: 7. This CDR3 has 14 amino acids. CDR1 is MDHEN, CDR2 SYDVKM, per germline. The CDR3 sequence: CASSPTGSLYEQYF. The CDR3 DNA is TGTGCCAGCAGTCCGACAGGGTCCCTCTACGAGCAGTACTTC.

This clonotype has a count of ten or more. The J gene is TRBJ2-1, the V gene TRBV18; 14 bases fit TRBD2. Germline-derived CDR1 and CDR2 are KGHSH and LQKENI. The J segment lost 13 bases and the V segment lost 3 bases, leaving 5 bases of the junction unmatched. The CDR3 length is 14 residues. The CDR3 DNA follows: TGTGCCAGCTCACCGGGACTAGCGGGAGTAGATCAGTTCTTC. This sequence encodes CASSPGLAGVDQFF.

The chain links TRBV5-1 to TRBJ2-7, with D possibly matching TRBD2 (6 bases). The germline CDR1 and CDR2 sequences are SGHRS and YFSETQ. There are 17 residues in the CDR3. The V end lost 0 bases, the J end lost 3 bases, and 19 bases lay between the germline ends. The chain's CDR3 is CASSLGVGPGGFYEQYF. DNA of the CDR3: TGCGCCAGCAGCTTGGGGGTTGGTCCCGGGGGATTCTACGAGCAGTACTTC.

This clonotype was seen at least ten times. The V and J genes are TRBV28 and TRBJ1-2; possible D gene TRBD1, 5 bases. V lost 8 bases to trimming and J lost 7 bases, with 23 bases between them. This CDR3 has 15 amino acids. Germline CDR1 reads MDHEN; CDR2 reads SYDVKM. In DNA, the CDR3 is TGTGCCAGCGCAACTCGTACGGGGCTGGTGGGTGGCTACACCTTC. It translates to CASATRTGLVGGYTF.

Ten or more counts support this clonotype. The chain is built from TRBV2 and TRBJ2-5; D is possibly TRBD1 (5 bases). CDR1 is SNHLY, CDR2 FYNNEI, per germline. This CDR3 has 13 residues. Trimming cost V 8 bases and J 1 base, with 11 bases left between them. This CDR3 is CASLTEAQETQYF. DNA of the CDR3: TGTGCCAGCCTGACAGAAGCCCAAGAGACCCAGTACTTC.

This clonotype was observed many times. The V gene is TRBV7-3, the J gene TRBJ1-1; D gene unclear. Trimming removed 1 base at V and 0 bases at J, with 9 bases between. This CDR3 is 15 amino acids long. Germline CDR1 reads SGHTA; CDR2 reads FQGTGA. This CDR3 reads CASSLMGGLNTEAFF. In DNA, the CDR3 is TGTGCCAGCAGCTTAATGGGAGGGCTGAACACTGAAGCTTTCTTT.

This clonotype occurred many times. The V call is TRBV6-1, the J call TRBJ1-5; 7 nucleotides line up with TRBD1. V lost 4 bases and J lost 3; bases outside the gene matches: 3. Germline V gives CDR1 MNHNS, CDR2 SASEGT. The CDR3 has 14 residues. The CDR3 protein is CASSGGTVNQPQHF. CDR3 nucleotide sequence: TGTGCCAGCAGTGGAGGGACAGTCAATCAGCCCCAGCATTTT.

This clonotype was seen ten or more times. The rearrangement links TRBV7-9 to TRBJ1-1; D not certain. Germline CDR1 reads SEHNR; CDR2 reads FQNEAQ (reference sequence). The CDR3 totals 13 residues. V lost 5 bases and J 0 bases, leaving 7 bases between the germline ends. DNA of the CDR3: TGTGCCAGCAGCACGGGTCTGAACACTGAAGCTTTCTTT. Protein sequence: CASSTGLNTEAFF.

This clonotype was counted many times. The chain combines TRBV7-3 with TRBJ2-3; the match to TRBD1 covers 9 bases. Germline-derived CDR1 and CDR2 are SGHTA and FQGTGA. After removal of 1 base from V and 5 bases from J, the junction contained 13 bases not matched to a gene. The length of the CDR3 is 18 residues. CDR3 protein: CASSLRRNPGTGQDTQYF. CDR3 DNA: TGTGCCAGCAGCTTAAGACGGAATCCCGGGACAGGGCAAGATACGCAGTATTTT.

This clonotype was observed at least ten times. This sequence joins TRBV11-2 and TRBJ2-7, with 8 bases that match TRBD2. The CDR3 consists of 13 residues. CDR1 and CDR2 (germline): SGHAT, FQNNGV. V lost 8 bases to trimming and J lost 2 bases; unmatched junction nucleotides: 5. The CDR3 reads CASGLLAAYEQYF. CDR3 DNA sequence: TGTGCCAGCGGTCTACTAGCGGCCTACGAGCAGTACTTC.

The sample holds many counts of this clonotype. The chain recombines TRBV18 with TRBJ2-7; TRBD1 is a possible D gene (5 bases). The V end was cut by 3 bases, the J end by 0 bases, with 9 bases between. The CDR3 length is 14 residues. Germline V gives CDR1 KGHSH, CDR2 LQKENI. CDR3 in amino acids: CASSPPRDSYEQYF. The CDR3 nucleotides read TGTGCCAGCTCACCTCCCAGGGACTCCTACGAGCAGTACTTC.

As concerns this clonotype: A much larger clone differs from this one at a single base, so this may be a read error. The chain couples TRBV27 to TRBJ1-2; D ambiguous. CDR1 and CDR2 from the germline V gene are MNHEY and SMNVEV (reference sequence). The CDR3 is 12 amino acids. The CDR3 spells CANSPSGGGYTF. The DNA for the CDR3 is TGTGCCAACAGTCCCTCCGGCGGAGGCTACACCTTC.

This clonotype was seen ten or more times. CDR3 region: CASSSSFSEAFF. The CDR3 DNA reads as TGTGCCAGCAGTTCCTCATTCTCTGAAGCTTTCTTT. The rearrangement joins TRBV12-3 or TRBV12-4 to TRBJ1-1; D is uncertain. The CDR3 is made up of 12 amino acids. Trimming removed 4 bases from V and 6 bases from J, with 9 bases in between.

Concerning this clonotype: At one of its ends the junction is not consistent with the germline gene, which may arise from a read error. CDR3 nucleotide sequence: TGCGTCAGCAGCTTGCCGGGACAGGGGCTGTTTTTT. Amino acid sequence: CVSSLPGQGLFF. The rearrangement uses TRBV5-1 and TRBJ2-2; TRBD1 agrees at 9 bases. CDR3 size: 12 residues. Germline lookup yields CDR1 SGHRS and CDR2 YFSETQ.

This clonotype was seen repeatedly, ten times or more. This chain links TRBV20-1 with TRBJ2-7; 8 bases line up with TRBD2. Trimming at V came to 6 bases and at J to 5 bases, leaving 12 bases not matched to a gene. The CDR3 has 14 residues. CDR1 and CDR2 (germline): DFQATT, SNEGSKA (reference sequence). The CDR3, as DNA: TGCAGTGCCCGCCCAGTCGCGGGGGGCGACGAGCAGTACTTC. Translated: CSARPVAGGDEQYF.